This TCR beta chain came from a study of T-cell reconstitution after alpha-beta-depleted transplantation in children. In its sample, this clonotype was seen many times. Molecular barcoding with unique molecular identifiers was used for the TCRbeta library. MiXCR was run by TCRdb on the PCR reads, yielding one entry per CDR3 protein. The sample yields about 460,000 distinct CDR3 sequences, about 12% seen once. The junction had 5 bases not matched to a gene; V was cut back by 5 bases and J by 2 bases. The CDR3 loop spans 14 amino acids. Looked up from germline, CDR1 is DFQATT and CDR2 is SNEGSKA (reference sequence).

The receptor comes from a human donor who donated a stem cell graft to a child with combined immunodeficiency. V gene TRBV20-1 combines with J gene TRBJ2-3; the match to TRBD2 covers 9 bases. Sample: PBMCs from the stem cell graft donor, taken from the stem cell graft. The CDR3: CSAFSGGATDTQYF. The CDR3 DNA reads TGCAGTGCTTTTAGCGGGGGAGCCACAGATACGCAGTATTTT.